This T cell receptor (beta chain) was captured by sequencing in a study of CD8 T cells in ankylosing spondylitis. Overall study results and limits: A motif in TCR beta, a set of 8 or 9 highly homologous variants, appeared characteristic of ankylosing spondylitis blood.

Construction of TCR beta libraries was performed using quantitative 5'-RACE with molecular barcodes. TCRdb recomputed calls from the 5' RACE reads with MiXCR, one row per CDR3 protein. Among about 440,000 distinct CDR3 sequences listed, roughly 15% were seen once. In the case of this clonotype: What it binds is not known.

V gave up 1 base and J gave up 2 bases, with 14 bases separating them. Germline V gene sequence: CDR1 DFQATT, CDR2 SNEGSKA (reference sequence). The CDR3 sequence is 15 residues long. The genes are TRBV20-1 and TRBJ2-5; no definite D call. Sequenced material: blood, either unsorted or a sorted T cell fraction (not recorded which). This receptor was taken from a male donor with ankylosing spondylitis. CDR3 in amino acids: CSARVIPTGQETQYF. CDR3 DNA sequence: TGCAGTGCTAGAGTTATTCCAACTGGGCAAGAGACCCAGTACTTC.